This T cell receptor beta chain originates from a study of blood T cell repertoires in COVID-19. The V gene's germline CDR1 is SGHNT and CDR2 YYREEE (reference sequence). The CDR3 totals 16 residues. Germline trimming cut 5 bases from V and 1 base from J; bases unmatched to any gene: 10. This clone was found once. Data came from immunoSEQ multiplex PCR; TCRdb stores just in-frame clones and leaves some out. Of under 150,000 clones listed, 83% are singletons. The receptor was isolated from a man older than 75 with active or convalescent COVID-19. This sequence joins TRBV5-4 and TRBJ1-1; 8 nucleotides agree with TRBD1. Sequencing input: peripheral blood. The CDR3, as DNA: TGTGCCAGCAGGGCCTCAGGGGGCGCCGGGAACACTGAAGCTTTCTTT. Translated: CASRASGGAGNTEAFF.